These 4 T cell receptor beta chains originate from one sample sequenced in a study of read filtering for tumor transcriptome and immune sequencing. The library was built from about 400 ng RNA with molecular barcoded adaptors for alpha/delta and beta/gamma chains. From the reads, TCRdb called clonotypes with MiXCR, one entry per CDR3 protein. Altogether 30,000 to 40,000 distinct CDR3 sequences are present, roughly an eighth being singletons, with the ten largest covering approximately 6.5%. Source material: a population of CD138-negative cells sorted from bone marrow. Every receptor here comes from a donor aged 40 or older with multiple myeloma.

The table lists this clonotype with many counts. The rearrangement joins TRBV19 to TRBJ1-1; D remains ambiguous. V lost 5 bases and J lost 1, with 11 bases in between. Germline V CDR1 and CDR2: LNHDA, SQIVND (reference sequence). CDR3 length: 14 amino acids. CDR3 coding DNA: TGTGCCAGTAGTGTTGAGACGCGGAACACTGAAGCTTTCTTT. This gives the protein CASSVETRNTEAFF.

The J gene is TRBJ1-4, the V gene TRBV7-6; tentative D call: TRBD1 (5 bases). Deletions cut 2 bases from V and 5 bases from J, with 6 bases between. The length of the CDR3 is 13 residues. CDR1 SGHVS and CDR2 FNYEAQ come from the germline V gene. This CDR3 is CASSLNRNEKLFF. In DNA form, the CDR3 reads TGTGCCAGCAGCTTAAACAGGAATGAAAAACTGTTTTTT.

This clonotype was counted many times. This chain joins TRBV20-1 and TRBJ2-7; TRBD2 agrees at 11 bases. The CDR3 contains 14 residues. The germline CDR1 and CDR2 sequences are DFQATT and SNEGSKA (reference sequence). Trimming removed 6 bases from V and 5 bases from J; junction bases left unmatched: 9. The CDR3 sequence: CSADGTSGGDEQYF. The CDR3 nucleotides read TGCAGTGCCGACGGGACTAGCGGTGGAGACGAGCAGTACTTC.

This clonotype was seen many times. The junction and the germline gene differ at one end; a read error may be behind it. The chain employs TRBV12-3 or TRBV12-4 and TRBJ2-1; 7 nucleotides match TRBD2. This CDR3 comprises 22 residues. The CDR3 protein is CVSSLDPPGGLVSAGPLNEQFF. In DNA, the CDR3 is TGTGTCAGCAGCCTAGACCCACCGGGAGGTCTAGTTTCAGCAGGACCCTTAAATGAGCAGTTCTTC.